These T cell receptor beta chains were read from a single sample in a study of PD-1 blockade in classical Hodgkin lymphoma. The repertoire was sequenced with immunoSEQ multiplex PCR; TCRdb's copy has only in-frame clones and lacks some. The sample contains over 15,000 clones, 80% to 95% of which appear only once. What was sequenced was peripheral blood mononuclear cells (PBMCs). The receptors were sampled from a human donor with classical Hodgkin lymphoma. Both conserved end residues are part of each CDR3. D genes are given only for firm matches. The size field is filled for only some rows; it gives once, few, many or a size class.

CDR3 protein: CASSEEVGTDTQYF; CDR3 DNA: TGTGCCAGCAGTGAAGAGGTGGGCACAGATACGCAGTATTTT; D gene: NA; V gene: TRBV25-1; clone size: NA; J gene: TRBJ2-3
CDR3 protein: CASSPRPTRVYEQYF; CDR3 DNA: TGTGCCAGCAGCCCGAGACCCACCCGAGTATACGAGCAGTACTTC; D gene: NA; V gene: TRBV12-1; clone size: NA; J gene: TRBJ2-7
CDR3 protein: CASSFGRWGQGPEQYF; CDR3 DNA: TGTGCCAGCAGTTTCGGCAGGTGGGGTCAGGGACCCGAGCAGTACTTC; D gene: NA; V gene: TRBV28; clone size: NA; J gene: TRBJ2-7
CDR3 protein: CASSLDGNQPQHF; CDR3 DNA: TGTGCCAGCAGCTTAGACGGCAATCAGCCCCAGCATTTT; D gene: NA; V gene: TRBV7-9; clone size: few; J gene: TRBJ1-5
CDR3 protein: CSVGGSNYGYTF; CDR3 DNA: TGCAGCGTCGGGGGATCTAACTATGGCTACACCTTC; D gene: NA; V gene: TRBV29-1; clone size: NA; J gene: TRBJ1-2
CDR3 protein: CSVGWSSYEQYF; CDR3 DNA: TGCAGCGTTGGCTGGTCCTCCTACGAGCAGTACTTC; D gene: NA; V gene: TRBV29-1; clone size: NA; J gene: TRBJ2-7
CDR3 protein: CASRDRDQFF; CDR3 DNA: TGTGCCAGCAGGGACAGGGACCAGTTCTTC; D gene: TRBD1; V gene: TRBV25-1; clone size: NA; J gene: TRBJ2-1
CDR3 protein: CASSIGRQFVKNIQYF; CDR3 DNA: TGTGCCAGTAGTATAGGTCGACAGTTTGTCAAAAACATTCAGTACTTC; D gene: NA; V gene: TRBV19; clone size: once; J gene: TRBJ2-4
CDR3 protein: CASSKSGNYNEQFF; CDR3 DNA: TGTGCCAGCAGCAAATCGGGGAACTACAATGAGCAGTTCTTC; D gene: NA; V gene: TRBV21-1; clone size: NA; J gene: TRBJ2-1
CDR3 protein: CASSIGIASDTQYF; CDR3 DNA: TGTGCCAGTAGTATAGGAATAGCATCGGATACGCAGTATTTT; D gene: NA; V gene: TRBV19; clone size: NA; J gene: TRBJ2-3
CDR3 protein: CAWSIREKLFF; CDR3 DNA: TGTGCCTGGAGTATACGCGAAAAACTGTTTTTT; D gene: NA; V gene: TRBV30; clone size: NA; J gene: TRBJ1-4
CDR3 protein: CASSRDRVTGELFF; CDR3 DNA: TGTGCCAGCAGTAGGGACAGGGTGACCGGGGAGCTGTTTTTT; D gene: TRBD1; V gene: TRBV2; clone size: NA; J gene: TRBJ2-2
CDR3 protein: CASSLAGTQYF; CDR3 DNA: TGTGCCAGCAGCTTGGCTGGGACCCAGTACTTC; D gene: NA; V gene: TRBV5-8; clone size: NA; J gene: TRBJ2-5
CDR3 protein: CASSVAGNTIYF; CDR3 DNA: TGTGCCAGTAGTGTGGCTGGAAACACCATATATTTT; D gene: NA; V gene: TRBV19; clone size: NA; J gene: TRBJ1-3
CDR3 protein: CASSAVGSGANVLTF; CDR3 DNA: TGTGCCAGCAGTGCAGTGGGTTCTGGGGCCAACGTCCTGACTTTC; D gene: NA; V gene: TRBV2; clone size: NA; J gene: TRBJ2-6
CDR3 protein: CASSRDRGETQYF; CDR3 DNA: TGTGCCAGCAGCCGCGATAGGGGGGAGACCCAGTACTTC; D gene: NA; V gene: TRBV16; clone size: NA; J gene: TRBJ2-5
CDR3 protein: CASSWDRFATNEKLFF; CDR3 DNA: TGCGCCAGCAGCTGGGACAGGTTTGCAACTAATGAAAAACTGTTTTTT; D gene: TRBD1; V gene: TRBV5-1; clone size: NA; J gene: TRBJ1-4
CDR3 protein: CASTPRMGWTEAFF; CDR3 DNA: TGTGCCAGTACCCCAAGGATGGGCTGGACTGAAGCTTTCTTT; D gene: NA; V gene: TRBV19; clone size: once; J gene: TRBJ1-1
CDR3 protein: CASSRSNEQFF; CDR3 DNA: TGTGCCAGTAGCCGGAGCAATGAGCAGTTCTTC; D gene: NA; V gene: TRBV25-1; clone size: few; J gene: TRBJ2-1
CDR3 protein: CASSPLRVSPGKTQYF; CDR3 DNA: TGTGCCAGCAGCCCACTTCGGGTTAGCCCTGGGAAGACCCAGTACTTC; D gene: NA; V gene: TRBV7-8; clone size: NA; J gene: TRBJ2-5
CDR3 protein: CSVAGAGGEQYF; CDR3 DNA: TGCAGCGTTGCGGGGGCAGGGGGCGAGCAGTACTTC; D gene: NA; V gene: TRBV29-1; clone size: NA; J gene: TRBJ2-7
CDR3 protein: CASSDLAGEGHEQYF; CDR3 DNA: TGTGCCAGCAGTGACCTAGCGGGAGAGGGGCACGAGCAGTACTTC; D gene: TRBD2; V gene: TRBV2; clone size: NA; J gene: TRBJ2-7
CDR3 protein: CASSIMSGMDSQFF; CDR3 DNA: TGTGCCAGTAGTATCATGAGCGGGATGGACTCGCAGTTCTTC; D gene: TRBD2; V gene: TRBV19; clone size: NA; J gene: TRBJ2-1
CDR3 protein: CASSLAAGSTDTQYF; CDR3 DNA: TGTGCCAGCAGCTTGGCCGCAGGGAGCACAGATACGCAGTATTTT; D gene: NA; V gene: TRBV5-4; clone size: NA; J gene: TRBJ2-3
CDR3 protein: CSTQGAHYGYTF; CDR3 DNA: TGCAGCACCCAGGGGGCCCACTATGGCTACACCTTC; D gene: TRBD1; V gene: TRBV29-1; clone size: NA; J gene: TRBJ1-2
CDR3 protein: CASSFRDRGTGELFF; CDR3 DNA: TGTGCCAGCAGCTTCCGGGACAGGGGAACCGGGGAGCTGTTTTTT; D gene: TRBD1; V gene: TRBV11-2; clone size: NA; J gene: TRBJ2-2
CDR3 protein: CASTGRQSVEREQYF; CDR3 DNA: TGTGCCAGCACCGGGAGGCAGTCAGTGGAGCGCGAGCAGTACTTC; D gene: TRBD2; V gene: TRBV25-1; clone size: NA; J gene: TRBJ2-7
CDR3 protein: CASKKLAGNNEQFF; CDR3 DNA: TGTGCCAGTAAGAAACTAGCGGGAAACAATGAGCAGTTCTTC; D gene: TRBD2; V gene: TRBV19; clone size: NA; J gene: TRBJ2-1
CDR3 protein: CATSRARDGAYEQYF; CDR3 DNA: TGTGCCACCAGCAGAGCCAGGGACGGGGCTTACGAGCAGTACTTC; D gene: NA; V gene: TRBV15; clone size: NA; J gene: TRBJ2-7
CDR3 protein: CASSLVGFKNIQYF; CDR3 DNA: TGTGCCAGCAGCTTAGTAGGGTTCAAAAACATTCAGTACTTC; D gene: NA; V gene: TRBV11-2; clone size: NA; J gene: TRBJ2-4
CDR3 protein: CASSWTVGGWGYNEQFF; CDR3 DNA: TGTGCCAGCAGCTGGACAGTCGGGGGATGGGGGTACAATGAGCAGTTCTTC; D gene: NA; V gene: TRBV7-9; clone size: NA; J gene: TRBJ2-1
CDR3 protein: CAWSEGRSTNEKLFF; CDR3 DNA: TGTGCCTGGAGTGAAGGACGCTCAACTAATGAAAAACTGTTTTTT; D gene: NA; V gene: TRBV30; clone size: NA; J gene: TRBJ1-4
CDR3 protein: CSVRLANEQFF; CDR3 DNA: TGCAGCGTTCGACTAGCAAATGAGCAGTTCTTC; D gene: TRBD2; V gene: TRBV29-1; clone size: NA; J gene: TRBJ2-1
CDR3 protein: CASSLRETQYF; CDR3 DNA: TGCGCCAGCAGCTTGCGGGAGACCCAGTACTTC; D gene: NA; V gene: TRBV5-1; clone size: NA; J gene: TRBJ2-5
CDR3 protein: CAISGTGGQETQYF; CDR3 DNA: TGTGCCATCAGTGGGACAGGGGGCCAAGAGACCCAGTACTTC; D gene: TRBD1; V gene: TRBV10-3; clone size: once; J gene: TRBJ2-5
CDR3 protein: CASSQEQLNTEAFF; CDR3 DNA: TGTGCCAGCAGCCAAGAACAGCTGAACACTGAAGCTTTCTTT; D gene: NA; V gene: TRBV4-2; clone size: few; J gene: TRBJ1-1
CDR3 protein: CAWSLELGATEAFF; CDR3 DNA: TGTGCCTGGAGCCTGGAATTGGGGGCCACTGAAGCTTTCTTT; D gene: NA; V gene: TRBV30; clone size: NA; J gene: TRBJ1-1
CDR3 protein: CASSDPRQGANEQFF; CDR3 DNA: TGCGCCAGCAGTGATCCAAGACAGGGGGCAAATGAGCAGTTCTTC; D gene: TRBD1; V gene: TRBV10-1; clone size: few; J gene: TRBJ2-1
CDR3 protein: CASSLAAPRELFF; CDR3 DNA: TGCGCCAGCAGCTTGGCGGCCCCCCGGGAGCTGTTTTTT; D gene: NA; V gene: TRBV5-1; clone size: NA; J gene: TRBJ2-2
CDR3 protein: CASSIPSGFQETQYF; CDR3 DNA: TGTGCCAGCAGTATTCCTAGCGGGTTCCAAGAGACCCAGTACTTC; D gene: TRBD2; V gene: TRBV25-1; clone size: NA; J gene: TRBJ2-5
CDR3 protein: CASAGANTGELFF; CDR3 DNA: TGTGCCTCGGCAGGGGCGAACACCGGGGAGCTGTTTTTT; D gene: NA; V gene: TRBV10-3; clone size: NA; J gene: TRBJ2-2